These 20 T cell receptor beta chains were sequenced from one sample in a study of blood T cell repertoires in COVID-19 (dated by TCRdb to about 2020). The protocol used for the library was the immunoSEQ multiplex PCR assay. What TCRdb holds here is the immuneACCESS table cut down to in-frame rearrangements. Part of the clones is not present; checked against another copy, under half of the missing clones reflect an unresolved V gene, and the others are unexplained. This sample is represented by more than 200,000 clones; 70% to 90% of them were singletons. The top ten clones comprise around 2% of the sample. Input material: peripheral blood. Receptors were obtained from a woman in her thirties or forties who had recovered from COVID-19.

The CDR3 here is CASSLDRVNYGYTF. CDR3 sequence (DNA): TGTGCCAGCAGCTTGGACAGGGTTAACTATGGCTACACCTTC. The chain employs TRBV7-2 and TRBJ1-2; 8 bases agree with TRBD1. This CDR3 has 14 residues. V gave up 3 bases and J gave up 1 base; unmatched junction bases: 1. CDR1 and CDR2 (germline): SGHTA, FQGNSA. The entire variable domain, with the rest obtained from reference TRBV7-2 and TRBJ1-2, is as follows: GAGVSQSPSNKVTEKGKDVELRCDPISGHTALYWYRQSLGQGLEFLIYFQGNSAPDKSGLPSDRFSAERTGGSVSTLTIQRTQQEDSAVYLCASSLDRVNYGYTFGSGTRLTVV.

The rearrangement uses TRBV28 and TRBJ2-2, with 7 bases lining up with TRBD1. The ends lost 6 bases at V and 3 bases at J; junction bases unmatched: 7. CDR3 length: 15 residues. Per germline, CDR1 MDHEN and CDR2 SYDVKM. In DNA form, the CDR3 reads TGTGCCAGCAGACCTACAGGGGCTTACACCGGGGAGCTGTTTTTT. Its translation: CASRPTGAYTGELFF.

J is TRBJ2-3 and V is TRBV18; D perhaps matches TRBD1 (7 bases). V lost 8 bases and J 5 bases, leaving 11 bases between the germline ends. This CDR3 has 12 amino acids. Germline loops: CDR1 KGHSH, CDR2 LQKENI. The CDR3 reads CASVQGGDTQYF. In DNA, the CDR3 is TGTGCCAGCGTCCAGGGGGGAGATACGCAGTATTTT. The complete variable domain, with remaining parts taken from reference TRBV18 and TRBJ2-3, reads NAGVMQNPRHLVRRRGQEARLRCSPMKGHSHVYWYRQLPEEGLKFMVYLQKENIIDESGMPKERFSAEFPKEGPSILRIQQVVRGDSAAYFCASVQGGDTQYFGPGTRLTVL.

V and J are TRBV7-2 and TRBJ2-7; TRBD1 aligns across 8 bases. From germline, CDR1 is SGHTA and CDR2 FQGNSA. V trimming: 4 bases; J trimming: 2 bases; junction bases outside the gene matches: 7. The length of the CDR3 is 15 residues. As DNA, the CDR3 is TGTGCCAGCAGCTCCCGGACAGGGCTTACCTACGAGCAGTACTTC. As protein: CASSSRTGLTYEQYF.

The rearrangement joins TRBV4-2 to TRBJ2-1, with a possible D match to TRBD1 (8 bases). CDR1 LGHNA and CDR2 YNFKEQ come from the germline V gene. V lost 2 bases and J lost 7, with 18 bases in between. The CDR3 covers 16 residues. CDR3 sequence reads: CASSQRTGRAGNEQFF. The CDR3 coding sequence is TGTGCCAGCAGCCAACGGACAGGGAGGGCGGGGAATGAGCAGTTCTTC.

In this sample, this clone turned up a few times. The same CDR3 arises from other DNA sequences in this sample as well. CDR3 coding DNA: TGTGCCAGCAGCTTGGACAGGGGCTATGGCTACACCTTC. Its protein product is CASSLDRGYGYTF. The chain is built from TRBV5-4 and TRBJ1-2; 7 bases match TRBD1. Germline CDR1 and CDR2: SGHNT and YYREEE (reference sequence). V lost 0 bases and J lost 4; bases outside the gene matches: 0. The CDR3 is 13 amino acids.

The V call is TRBV7-9, the J call TRBJ2-3, with 9 positions matching TRBD2. Losses at the gene ends were 1 base for V and 4 bases for J; bases not matched to a gene: 6. Germline assignment: CDR1 SEHNR and CDR2 FQNEAQ (reference sequence). CDR3 length equals 16 residues. CDR3 residues: CASSLGGSGGSDTQYF. CDR3 nucleotides: TGTGCCAGCAGCTTAGGAGGTAGCGGGGGATCAGATACGCAGTATTTT.

CDR3 residues: CASSLGGGREEDNEQFF. The DNA of the CDR3 is TGTGCCAGCAGCTTAGGAGGAGGGCGGGAGGAGGACAATGAGCAGTTCTTC. The chain has TRBV7-3 and TRBJ2-1, with TRBD2 identical over 8 bases. Trimming took 2 bases from V and 5 from J; bases not matched to a gene: 11. Germline V lookup: CDR1 SGHTA, CDR2 FQGTGA. The CDR3 covers 17 residues.

The J gene is TRBJ2-5, the V gene TRBV9; TRBD2 agrees at 8 bases. V shed 4 bases, J shed 2 bases, and the junction held 7 bases outside the gene matches. In germline, CDR1 is SGDLS, CDR2 YYNGEE. The CDR3 consists of 15 residues. The CDR3 sequence: CASSLAPGGQETQYF. CDR3 nucleotide sequence: TGTGCCAGCAGCCTAGCGCCGGGGGGGCAAGAGACCCAGTACTTC.

V gene TRBV28 combines with J gene TRBJ1-2; 8 positions match TRBD1. Germline CDR1 and CDR2: MDHEN and SYDVKM. This CDR3 contains 15 residues. The J segment lost 7 bases and the V segment lost 4 bases, leaving 11 bases of the junction unmatched. Here the CDR3 reads CASSSGAQGASGYTF. The CDR3 DNA follows: TGTGCCAGCAGTTCTGGGGCCCAGGGGGCTTCTGGCTACACCTTC.

The chain couples TRBV18 to TRBJ2-1, with TRBD2 matching 12 bases. This CDR3 spans 18 amino acids. CDR1 KGHSH and CDR2 LQKENI come from the germline V gene. J was trimmed by 7 bases and V by 1 base; bases with no gene match: 11. The CDR3 nucleotides are TGTGCCAGCTCACCACTGCTTCACTCTAGCGGGGGGGCGAATGAGCAGTTCTTC. The encoded protein is CASSPLLHSSGGANEQFF.

The V gene is TRBV27, the J gene TRBJ2-7; TRBD1 matches 7 bases. The V and J ends lost 2 bases and 4 bases, in that order; junction bases with no gene match: 5. There are 14 residues in the CDR3. CDR1 is MNHEY and CDR2 is SMNVEV in the germline V gene (reference sequence). The DNA for the CDR3 is TGTGCCAGCAGTTTAGACAGGGTTGGGTACGAGCAGTACTTC. It is translated as CASSLDRVGYEQYF.

The chain combines TRBV4-1 with TRBJ2-7, with 7 positions matching TRBD2. Unmatched junction bases numbered 5, after V lost 1 base and J lost 2 bases. The germline gives CDR1 MGHRA, CDR2 YSYEKL. CDR3 length: 15 amino acids. This CDR3 reads CASSQVGGGAYEQYF. CDR3 bases: TGCGCCAGCAGCCAAGTGGGTGGGGGGGCCTACGAGCAGTACTTC.

V is TRBV7-9 and J is TRBJ1-4; tentatively, D is TRBD1 (5 bases). The CDR3 has 16 residues. Trimming stripped 5 bases from V and 0 bases from J, with 13 bases between. Looked up from germline, CDR1 is SEHNR and CDR2 is FQNEAQ (reference sequence). The CDR3 loop is CASSATVIATNEKLFF. The DNA of the CDR3 is TGTGCCAGCAGCGCGACAGTCATTGCAACTAATGAAAAACTGTTTTTT.

This chain connects TRBV14 to TRBJ2-7, with D tentatively TRBD1 (5 bases). Trimming stripped 4 bases from V and 4 bases from J, with 8 bases between. This CDR3 contains 12 residues. Per the germline V gene, CDR1 is SGHDN and CDR2 is FVKESK. The CDR3 nucleotides read TGTGCCAGCAGCCGACAGTATTACGAGCAGTACTTC. Its protein product is CASSRQYYEQYF.

The rearrangement uses TRBV5-5 and TRBJ2-1, with 8 bases fitting TRBD1. The CDR3 length is 16 residues. Germline V CDR1 and CDR2: SGHKS, YYEKEE (reference sequence). The V and J ends lost 3 bases and 4 bases, in that order; junction bases with no gene match: 9. CDR3 DNA: TGTGCCAGCAGCTCACCCGACAGGGGAAATTACAATGAGCAGTTCTTC. Translated: CASSSPDRGNYNEQFF.

The gene calls are TRBV30 and TRBJ2-5; no definite D call. With 0 bases removed from V and 12 bases from J, the gap between germline ends came to 14 bases. CDR1 GTSNPN and CDR2 SVGIG come from the germline V gene (reference sequence). This CDR3 is built from 12 residues. CDR3 nucleotides: TGTGCCTGGAGTGTAGGCGGCTCTCCCAAGTACTTC. Protein: CAWSVGGSPKYF.

The chain uses TRBV7-8 and TRBJ1-6, with 8 bases fitting TRBD1. V was pared by 3 bases and J by 9 bases, with 4 bases of the junction left unmatched. There are 14 residues in the CDR3. Germline V gene data show CDR1 as SGHVS and CDR2 as FQNEAQ. CDR3 in DNA: TGTGCCAGCAGCTTCCAGGGGGCCCCTTCACCCCTCCACTTT. It codes for CASSFQGAPSPLHF. The full variable domain, in which reference TRBV7-8 and TRBJ1-6 provide the parts outside the CDR3, is GAGVSQSPRYKVAKRGQDVALRCDPISGHVSLFWYQQALGQGPEFLTYFQNEAQLDKSGLPSDRFFAERPEGSVSTLKIQRTQQEDSAVYLCASSFQGAPSPLHFGNGTRLTVT.

The chain combines TRBV5-8 with TRBJ2-2; 7 bases match TRBD1. This CDR3 has 16 amino acids. The trim removed 4 bases at V and 6 bases at J, leaving 12 bases unmatched. Germline V gene data show CDR1 as SGHTS and CDR2 as YDEGEE. Here the CDR3 reads CASSPTRDSQPGELFF. In DNA form, the CDR3 reads TGTGCCAGCAGCCCTACGAGGGACAGTCAACCCGGGGAGCTGTTTTTT.

The rearrangement uses TRBV23-1 and TRBJ2-1, with D perhaps TRBD1 (8 bases). TRBV23-1 is annotated as an ORF whose role is uncertain. V lost 2 bases, J lost 4 bases, and 18 bases lay in between. This CDR3 spans 17 amino acids. This CDR3 is CASSQPERDRRYNEQFF. The CDR3, as DNA: TGCGCCAGCAGTCAACCCGAGCGGGACAGGAGATACAATGAGCAGTTCTTC.